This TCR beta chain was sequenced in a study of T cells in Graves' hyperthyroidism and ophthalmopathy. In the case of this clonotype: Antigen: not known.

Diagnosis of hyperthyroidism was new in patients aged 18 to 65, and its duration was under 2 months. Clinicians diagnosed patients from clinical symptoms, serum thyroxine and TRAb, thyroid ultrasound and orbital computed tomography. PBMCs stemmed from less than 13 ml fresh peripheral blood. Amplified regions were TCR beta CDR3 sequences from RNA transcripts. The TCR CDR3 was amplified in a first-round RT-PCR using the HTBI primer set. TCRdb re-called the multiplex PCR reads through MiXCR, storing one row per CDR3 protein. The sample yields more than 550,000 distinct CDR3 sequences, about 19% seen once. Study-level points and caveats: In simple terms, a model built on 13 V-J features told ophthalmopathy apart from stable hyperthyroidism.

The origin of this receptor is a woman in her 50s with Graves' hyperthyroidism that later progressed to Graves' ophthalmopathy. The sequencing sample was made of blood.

This CDR3 reads CASSSRGAVELRSGANVLTF. The CDR3 nucleotides read TGTGCCAGCAGTTCCCGAGGGGCAGTGGAACTAAGGTCTGGGGCCAACGTCCTGACTTTC. The rearrangement joins TRBV12-3 or TRBV12-4 to TRBJ2-6, with D perhaps matching TRBD1 or TRBD2 (5 bases each). V was cut by 4 bases and J by 1 base, with 23 bases left in between. The CDR3 is made up of 20 amino acids.